This T cell receptor beta chain was identified during a study of OX40 agonist ivuxolimab in advanced cancers. Assay: immunoSEQ multiplex PCR; the TCRdb copy retains only in-frame clones and omits some. The sample has tens of thousands of clones, about 88% seen once; the top ten hold approximately 0.28%. Germline V CDR1 and CDR2: MGHDK, SYGVNS. The length of the CDR3 is 13 residues. V was shortened by 8 bases and J by 4 bases, with 14 bases between the two germline ends. The source is an adult with an advanced solid tumor such as melanoma, head and neck, liver or kidney cancer. The chain recombines TRBV25-1 with TRBJ1-1; possibly TRBD1 for D (6 bases). The specimen was CD4+ or CD8+ T cells sorted from blood, collected in a trial of the OX40 agonist ivuxolimab. The CDR3 spells CASGLGAITEAFF. Here the CDR3 DNA reads TGTGCCAGCGGTCTGGGGGCTATCACTGAAGCTTTCTTT.